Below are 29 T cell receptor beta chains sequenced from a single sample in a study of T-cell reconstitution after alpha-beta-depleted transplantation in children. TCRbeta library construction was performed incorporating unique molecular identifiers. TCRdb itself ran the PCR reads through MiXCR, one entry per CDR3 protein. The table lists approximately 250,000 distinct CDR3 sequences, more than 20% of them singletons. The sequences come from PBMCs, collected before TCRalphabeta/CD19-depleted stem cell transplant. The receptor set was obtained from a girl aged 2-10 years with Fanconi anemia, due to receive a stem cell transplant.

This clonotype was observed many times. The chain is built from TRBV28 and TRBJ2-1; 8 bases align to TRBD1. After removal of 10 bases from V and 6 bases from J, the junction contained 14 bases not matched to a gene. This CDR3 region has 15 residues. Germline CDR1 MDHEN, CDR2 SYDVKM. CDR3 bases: TGTGCCACGGAGCCGACAGGGGTAAATGGCAATGAGCAGTTCTTC. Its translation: CATEPTGVNGNEQFF.

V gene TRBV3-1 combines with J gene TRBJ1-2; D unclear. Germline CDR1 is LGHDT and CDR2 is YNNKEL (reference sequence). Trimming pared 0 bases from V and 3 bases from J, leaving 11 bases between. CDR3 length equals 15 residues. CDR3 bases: TGTGCCAGCAGCCAAGAGCGGCAGGTGGACTATGGCTACACCTTC. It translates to CASSQERQVDYGYTF.

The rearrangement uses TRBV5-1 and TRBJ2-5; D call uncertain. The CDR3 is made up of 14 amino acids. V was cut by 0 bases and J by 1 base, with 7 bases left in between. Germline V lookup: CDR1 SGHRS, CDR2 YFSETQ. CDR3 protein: CASSLAGFQETQYF. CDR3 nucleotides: TGCGCCAGCAGCTTGGCGGGCTTCCAAGAGACCCAGTACTTC.

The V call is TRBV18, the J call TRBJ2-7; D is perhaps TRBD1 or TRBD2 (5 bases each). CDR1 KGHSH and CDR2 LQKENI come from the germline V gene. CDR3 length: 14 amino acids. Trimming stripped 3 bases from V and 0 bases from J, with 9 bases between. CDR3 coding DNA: TGTGCCAGCTCACCGTGGGGGAGCTCCTACGAGCAGTACTTC. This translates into CASSPWGSSYEQYF. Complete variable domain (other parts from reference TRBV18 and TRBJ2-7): NAGVMQNPRHLVRRRGQEARLRCSPMKGHSHVYWYRQLPEEGLKFMVYLQKENIIDESGMPKERFSAEFPKEGPSILRIQQVVRGDSAAYFCASSPWGSSYEQYFGPGTRLTVT.

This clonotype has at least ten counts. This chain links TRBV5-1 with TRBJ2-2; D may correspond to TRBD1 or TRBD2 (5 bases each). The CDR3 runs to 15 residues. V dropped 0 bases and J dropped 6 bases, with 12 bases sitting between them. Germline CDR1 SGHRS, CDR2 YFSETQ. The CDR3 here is CASSLEFLGAGELFF. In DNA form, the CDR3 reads TGCGCCAGCAGCTTGGAATTCCTGGGGGCCGGGGAGCTGTTTTTT.

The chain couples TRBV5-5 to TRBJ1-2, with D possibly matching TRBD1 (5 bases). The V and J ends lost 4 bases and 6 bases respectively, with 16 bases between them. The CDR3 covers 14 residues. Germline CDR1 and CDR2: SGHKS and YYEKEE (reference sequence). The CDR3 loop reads CASSGDHGSNGYTF. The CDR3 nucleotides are TGTGCCAGCAGCGGGGACCATGGCAGTAATGGCTACACCTTC.

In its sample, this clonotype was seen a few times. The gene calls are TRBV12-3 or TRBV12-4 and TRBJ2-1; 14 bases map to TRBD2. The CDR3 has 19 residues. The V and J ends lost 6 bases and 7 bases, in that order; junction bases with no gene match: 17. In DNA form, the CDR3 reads TGTGCCAGCAGCATAGGGATCGCGTCCGGGACTAGCGGGAGAAATGAGCAGTTCTTC. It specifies CASSIGIASGTSGRNEQFF.

The CDR3 DNA follows: TGCAGCGTTGACGACGGGCTAGCGGCGAACACCGGGGAGCTGTTTTTT. This codes for CSVDDGLAANTGELFF. The chain uses TRBV29-1 and TRBJ2-2; TRBD2 aligns across 7 bases. CDR1 is SQVTM and CDR2 is ANQGSEA in the germline V gene. The V gene end was trimmed by 3 bases and the J gene end by 0 bases; junction bases not matched to a gene: 7. The CDR3 is made up of 16 amino acids.

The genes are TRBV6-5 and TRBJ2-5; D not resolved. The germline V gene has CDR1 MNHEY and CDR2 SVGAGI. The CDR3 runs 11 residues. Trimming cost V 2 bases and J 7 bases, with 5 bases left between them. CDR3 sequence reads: CASSYVGTQYF. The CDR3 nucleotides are TGTGCCAGCAGTTACGTTGGGACCCAGTACTTC.

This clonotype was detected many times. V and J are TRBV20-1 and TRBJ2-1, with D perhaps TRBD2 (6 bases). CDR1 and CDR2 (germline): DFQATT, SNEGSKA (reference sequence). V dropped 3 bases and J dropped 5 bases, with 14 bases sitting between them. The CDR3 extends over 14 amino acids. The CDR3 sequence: CSASDQPSDNEQFF. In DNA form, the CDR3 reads TGCAGTGCTAGTGATCAGCCTAGCGACAATGAGCAGTTCTTC.

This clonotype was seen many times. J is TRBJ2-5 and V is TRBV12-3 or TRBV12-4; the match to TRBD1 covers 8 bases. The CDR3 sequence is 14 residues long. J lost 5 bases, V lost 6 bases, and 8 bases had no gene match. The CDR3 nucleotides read TGTGCCAGCAGATCGGGACAGGCCCAGGAGACCCAGTACTTC. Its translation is CASRSGQAQETQYF.

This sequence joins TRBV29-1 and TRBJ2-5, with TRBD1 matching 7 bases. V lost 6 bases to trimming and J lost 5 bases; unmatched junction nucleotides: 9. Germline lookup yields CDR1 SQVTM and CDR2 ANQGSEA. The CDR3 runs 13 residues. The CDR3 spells CSVPFTGVETQYF. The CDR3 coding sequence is TGCAGCGTCCCCTTTACAGGGGTGGAGACCCAGTACTTC.

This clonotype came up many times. The CDR3 DNA follows: TGTGCCAGCAGTTTAGTAACTGAGCAGTTCTTC. This codes for CASSLVTEQFF. The gene calls are TRBV12-3 or TRBV12-4 and TRBJ2-1, with D hard to call. Trimming cost V 1 base and J 9 bases, with 4 bases left between them. This CDR3 has 11 amino acids.

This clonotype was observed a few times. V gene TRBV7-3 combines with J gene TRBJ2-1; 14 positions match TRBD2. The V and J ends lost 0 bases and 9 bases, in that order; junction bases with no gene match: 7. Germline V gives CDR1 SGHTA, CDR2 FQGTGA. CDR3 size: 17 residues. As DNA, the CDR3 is TGTGCCAGCAGCTTAACGGGACTAGCGGGAGTTTGGACTGAGCAGTTCTTC. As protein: CASSLTGLAGVWTEQFF.

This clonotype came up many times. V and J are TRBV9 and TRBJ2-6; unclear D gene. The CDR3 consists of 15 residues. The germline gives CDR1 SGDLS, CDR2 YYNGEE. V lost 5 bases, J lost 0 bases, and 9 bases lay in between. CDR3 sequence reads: CASRLGYSGANVLTF. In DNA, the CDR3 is TGTGCCAGCAGACTCGGATACTCTGGGGCCAACGTCCTGACTTTC.

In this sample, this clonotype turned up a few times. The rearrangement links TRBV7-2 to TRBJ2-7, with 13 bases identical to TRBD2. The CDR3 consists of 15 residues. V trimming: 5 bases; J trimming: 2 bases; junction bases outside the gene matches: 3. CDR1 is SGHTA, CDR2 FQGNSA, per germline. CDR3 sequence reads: CASSEGLAGTYEQYF. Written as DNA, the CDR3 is TGTGCCAGCAGCGAGGGACTAGCGGGGACCTACGAGCAGTACTTC.

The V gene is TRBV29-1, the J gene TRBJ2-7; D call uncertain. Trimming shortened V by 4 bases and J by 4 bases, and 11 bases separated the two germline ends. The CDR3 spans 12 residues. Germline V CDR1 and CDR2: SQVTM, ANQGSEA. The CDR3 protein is CSVVKGDYEQYF. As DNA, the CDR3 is TGCAGCGTTGTTAAAGGAGATTACGAGCAGTACTTC.

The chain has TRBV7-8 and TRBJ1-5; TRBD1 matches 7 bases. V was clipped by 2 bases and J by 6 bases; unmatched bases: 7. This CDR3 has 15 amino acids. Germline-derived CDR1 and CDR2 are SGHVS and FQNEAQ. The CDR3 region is CASSLWDSRIQPQHF. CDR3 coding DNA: TGTGCCAGCAGCTTATGGGACAGCAGGATTCAGCCCCAGCATTTT.

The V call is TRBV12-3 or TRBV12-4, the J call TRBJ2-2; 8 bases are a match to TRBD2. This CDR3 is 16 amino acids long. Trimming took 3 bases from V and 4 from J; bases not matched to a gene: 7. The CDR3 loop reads CASSLGSGGGTGELFF. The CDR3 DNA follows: TGTGCCAGCAGTTTGGGGAGCGGGGGTGGCACCGGGGAGCTGTTTTTT.

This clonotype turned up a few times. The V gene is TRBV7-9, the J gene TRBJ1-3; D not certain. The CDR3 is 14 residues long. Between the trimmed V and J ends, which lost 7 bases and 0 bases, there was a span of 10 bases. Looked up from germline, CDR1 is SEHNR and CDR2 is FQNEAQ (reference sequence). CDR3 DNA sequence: TGTGCCAGCACCAGAAAGAGCTCTGGAAACACCATATATTTT. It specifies CASTRKSSGNTIYF.

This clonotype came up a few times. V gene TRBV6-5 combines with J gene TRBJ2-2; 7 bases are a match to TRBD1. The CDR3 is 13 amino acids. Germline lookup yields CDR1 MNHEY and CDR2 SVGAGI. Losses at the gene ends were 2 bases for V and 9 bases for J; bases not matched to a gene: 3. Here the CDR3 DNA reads TGTGCCAGCAGTTACAGGGGGCGCCGGGAGCTGTTTTTT. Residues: CASSYRGRRELFF.

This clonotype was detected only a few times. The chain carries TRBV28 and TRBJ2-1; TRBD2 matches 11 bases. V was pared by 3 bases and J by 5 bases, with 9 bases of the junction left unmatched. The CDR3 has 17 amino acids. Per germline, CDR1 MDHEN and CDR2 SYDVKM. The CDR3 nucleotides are TGTGCCAGCAGTTTTCTTTCTAGCGGGGGGATAGACAATGAGCAGTTCTTC. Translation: CASSFLSSGGIDNEQFF.

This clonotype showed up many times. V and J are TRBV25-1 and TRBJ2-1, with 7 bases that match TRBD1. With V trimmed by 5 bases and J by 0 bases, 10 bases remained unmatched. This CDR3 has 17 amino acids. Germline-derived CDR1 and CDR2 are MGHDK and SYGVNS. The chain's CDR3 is CASSSYQGVSSYNEQFF. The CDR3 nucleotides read TGTGCCAGCAGTTCATATCAGGGGGTGAGCTCCTACAATGAGCAGTTCTTC.

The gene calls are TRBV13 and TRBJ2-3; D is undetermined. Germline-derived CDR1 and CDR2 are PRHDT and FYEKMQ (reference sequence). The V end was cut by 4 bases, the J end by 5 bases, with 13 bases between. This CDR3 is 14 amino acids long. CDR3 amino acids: CASSSIPLEDTQYF. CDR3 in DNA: TGTGCCAGCAGCTCCATCCCCCTCGAAGATACGCAGTATTTT.

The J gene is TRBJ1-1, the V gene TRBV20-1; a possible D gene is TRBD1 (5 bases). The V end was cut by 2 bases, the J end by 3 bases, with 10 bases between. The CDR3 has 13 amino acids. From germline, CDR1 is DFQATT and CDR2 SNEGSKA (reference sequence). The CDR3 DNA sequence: TGCAGTGCTAGAAGGGACGGGGACACTGAAGCTTTCTTT. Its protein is CSARRDGDTEAFF.

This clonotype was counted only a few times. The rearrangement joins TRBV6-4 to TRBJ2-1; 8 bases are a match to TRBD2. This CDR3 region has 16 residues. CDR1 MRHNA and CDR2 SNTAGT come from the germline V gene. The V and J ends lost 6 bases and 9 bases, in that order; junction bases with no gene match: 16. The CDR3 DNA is TGTGCCAGCAGCCCCGCCGGGACTAGGGGGGGGAGTGAGCAGTTCTTC. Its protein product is CASSPAGTRGGSEQFF.

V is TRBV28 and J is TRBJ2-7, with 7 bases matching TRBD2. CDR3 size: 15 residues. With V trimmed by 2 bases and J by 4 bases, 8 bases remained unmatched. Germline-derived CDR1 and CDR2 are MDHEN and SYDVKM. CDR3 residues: CASSLMSGGGYEQYF. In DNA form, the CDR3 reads TGTGCCAGCAGTTTAATGTCGGGAGGAGGGTACGAGCAGTACTTC.

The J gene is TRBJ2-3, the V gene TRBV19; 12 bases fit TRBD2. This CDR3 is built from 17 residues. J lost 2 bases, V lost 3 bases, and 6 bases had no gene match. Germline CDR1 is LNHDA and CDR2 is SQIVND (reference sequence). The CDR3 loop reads CASSMVRLAGDTDTQYF. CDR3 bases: TGTGCCAGTAGTATGGTGAGACTAGCGGGGGACACAGATACGCAGTATTTT.

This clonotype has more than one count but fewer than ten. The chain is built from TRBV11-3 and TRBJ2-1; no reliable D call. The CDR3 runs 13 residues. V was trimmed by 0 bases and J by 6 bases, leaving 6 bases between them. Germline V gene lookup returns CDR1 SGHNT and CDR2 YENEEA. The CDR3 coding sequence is TGTGCCAGCAGCTTAGATCTAGGCAATGAGCAGTTCTTC. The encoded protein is CASSLDLGNEQFF.